The clone carrying this TCR beta chain was observed many times. Its antigen remains unidentified. This sample was taken from a study of T cell repertoires in cytomegalovirus infection. Study overall: Shared public TCR beta signatures pointed to both CMV infection and a matching HLA type.

Points from the study as a whole: Dominating the ex vivo response were TCR beta clonotypes that were CMV-specific and HLA-C-restricted.

Per the germline V gene, CDR1 is KGHSH and CDR2 is LQKENI. The V and J ends lost 2 bases and 5 bases, in that order; junction bases with no gene match: 5. This CDR3 contains 15 residues. From the reads, TCRdb called clonotypes with MiXCR, one entry per CDR3 protein. This sample has approximately 500,000 distinct CDR3 sequences, with about 11% found just once. This chain joins TRBV18 and TRBJ2-7, with 11 bases that match TRBD2. The clonotype was recovered from a human donor in good health (CMV status not recorded). Some clones in this sample may be carry-over from other donors' samples. Sequencing used PBMCs. CDR3 region: CASSPSSGRKDEQYF. In DNA form, the CDR3 reads TGTGCCAGCTCACCATCTAGCGGGAGGAAGGACGAGCAGTACTTC.